This T cell receptor (beta chain) was identified during a study of T cell repertoires in cytomegalovirus infection. For the study at large: Alongside well-studied HLA-B-restricted CMV epitopes, recently identified HLA-C-restricted CMV epitopes were also used. In public TCR beta signatures, there were indications of both CMV infection and matching HLA type. Study findings and constraints: People with CMV and the relevant HLA were identified by cumulative public TCR beta family frequency. Across the ex vivo response, the dominant clonotypes were HLA-C-restricted CMV-specific TCR beta clonotypes.

Trimming removed 3 bases at V and 3 bases at J, with 8 bases between. This CDR3 has 14 amino acids. The germline V gene has CDR1 SEHNR and CDR2 FQNEAQ (reference sequence). This clonotype has only a few counts. Its matching antigen is unknown. TCRdb re-called the reads with MiXCR, one entry per CDR3 protein. The sample records roughly 990,000 distinct CDR3 sequences, less than 40% being singletons. Sample: cultured CD8+ T cells from PBMCs, taken from culture after CMV antigen stimulation. The receptor was isolated from a human donor in good health (CMV status not recorded). Some clones in this sample may be carry-over from other donors' samples. The rearrangement links TRBV7-9 to TRBJ2-2; possible D gene TRBD2, 5 bases. The CDR3 spells CASSLRVDTGELFF. Written as DNA, the CDR3 is TGTGCCAGCAGCTTGAGGGTGGACACCGGGGAGCTGTTTTTT.